Below are 11 T cell receptor beta chains sequenced from a single sample in a study of cytomegalovirus exposure and HLA in healthy donors. With 60 Vbeta and 13 Jbeta primers, the PCR was carried out. The table came from immunoSEQ multiplex PCR; TCRdb's copy has only in-frame clones and leaves some out. The profile covers about 160,000 clones, with approximately 78% appearing a single time and more than 0.75% taken by the ten largest. The sequencing input was PBMCs. The receptors derive from a girl under 10 years old in good health and CMV-seropositive.

The chain is built from TRBV7-9 and TRBJ1-1, with D uncertain. Germline V gives CDR1 SEHNR, CDR2 FQNEAQ (reference sequence). V was pared by 2 bases and J by 1 base, with 11 bases between. This CDR3 spans 15 amino acids. CDR3 sequence (DNA): TGTGCCAGCAGCTTACCGGGAGGGCGGAACACTGAAGCTTTCTTT. Translating gives CASSLPGGRNTEAFF.

The chain joins TRBV6-4 to TRBJ1-6; a weak D match, TRBD1 (6 bases). The V gene lost 0 bases and the J gene lost 7 bases, with 7 bases spanning the gap. Germline loops: CDR1 MRHNA, CDR2 SNTAGT. The CDR3 is 14 amino acids. The CDR3 coding sequence is TGTGCCAGCAGTGACTCGGGACAAAATTCACCCCTCCACTTT. As protein: CASSDSGQNSPLHF.

The chain links TRBV6-5 to TRBJ1-6; TRBD1 aligns across 7 bases. Unmatched junction bases numbered 9, after V lost 6 bases and J lost 10 bases. This CDR3 is 14 amino acids long. Germline CDR1 and CDR2: MNHEY and SVGAGI. CDR3 sequence reads: CASSRQGRGSPLHF. The DNA for the CDR3 is TGTGCCAGCAGCCGACAGGGAAGGGGCTCACCCCTCCACTTT.

This clone was seen only a few times. The chain combines TRBV30 with TRBJ2-2; TRBD1 matches at 9 bases. This CDR3 has 15 amino acids. Germline V lookup: CDR1 GTSNPN, CDR2 SVGIG (reference sequence). The trim removed 7 bases at V and 7 bases at J, leaving 13 bases unmatched. The CDR3 region is CALIPGTGWNGELFF. CDR3 coding DNA: TGTGCCTTAATCCCCGGGACAGGGTGGAACGGGGAGCTGTTTTTT.

The V and J genes are TRBV19 and TRBJ1-1, with a possible D match to TRBD1 (5 bases). CDR3 length: 13 amino acids. Trimming cost V 9 bases and J 4 bases, with 15 bases left between them. The V gene's germline CDR1 is LNHDA and CDR2 SQIVND (reference sequence). The CDR3 sequence is CARGGEGSTEAFF. For the CDR3, the DNA is TGTGCCAGGGGGGGGGAGGGTTCCACTGAAGCTTTCTTT.

V is TRBV4-1 and J is TRBJ1-3; TRBD1 is a possible D gene (5 bases). The CDR3 totals 15 residues. With 0 bases removed from V and 2 bases from J, the gap between germline ends came to 8 bases. CDR1 is MGHRA, CDR2 YSYEKL, per germline. CDR3 sequence: CASSQDWGAGNTIYF. The CDR3, as DNA: TGCGCCAGCAGCCAAGATTGGGGGGCTGGAAACACCATATATTTT.

This clone was recorded only once. The chain recombines TRBV4-1 with TRBJ2-7; TRBD1 matches 9 bases. The V segment lost 3 bases and the J segment 5 bases; nucleotides outside the gene matches: 8. The CDR3 is 15 amino acids. CDR1 and CDR2 (germline): MGHRA, YSYEKL. The CDR3 bases are TGCGCCAGCAGCCACTTGACAGGGGGGGTTAACGAGCAGTACTTC. This sequence encodes CASSHLTGGVNEQYF.

This clone was seen a single time. This chain connects TRBV6-6 to TRBJ1-5, with D possibly being TRBD1 (5 bases). The CDR3 is made up of 16 amino acids. CDR1 and CDR2 from the germline V gene are MNHNY and SVGAGI (reference sequence). Trimming cost V 0 bases and J 8 bases, with 17 bases left between them. The CDR3 here is CASSYSLDSSMKPQHF. In DNA form, the CDR3 reads TGTGCCAGCAGTTACTCTCTTGACAGCTCCATGAAGCCCCAGCATTTT.

The chain combines TRBV9 with TRBJ2-1; maybe TRBD2 (5 bases). Looked up from germline, CDR1 is SGDLS and CDR2 is YYNGEE. The CDR3 covers 15 residues. V lost 4 bases and J 6 bases, leaving 17 bases between the germline ends. The CDR3: CASSYEGSALNEQFF. The CDR3 region has the DNA TGTGCCAGCAGCTATGAGGGTAGCGCCCTCAATGAGCAGTTCTTC.

This clone was seen more than once but under ten times. This chain uses TRBV6-4 with TRBJ2-1; 7 bases align to TRBD2. The CDR3 covers 15 residues. From germline, CDR1 is MRHNA and CDR2 SNTAGT. The V and J ends lost 4 bases and 10 bases, in that order; junction bases with no gene match: 13. The chain's CDR3 is CASSANFGGSGEQFF. CDR3 nucleotide sequence: TGTGCCAGCAGTGCCAATTTCGGGGGGAGCGGGGAGCAGTTCTTC.

In this sample, this clone turned up once. The chain carries TRBV4-1 and TRBJ2-2; 11 bases align to TRBD2. This CDR3 spans 18 amino acids. V was pared by 0 bases and J by 4 bases, with 7 bases of the junction left unmatched. Germline V gene lookup returns CDR1 MGHRA and CDR2 YSYEKL. This CDR3 reads CASSQDPPGLAATGELFF. The DNA for the CDR3 is TGCGCCAGCAGCCAAGATCCTCCGGGACTAGCGGCCACCGGGGAGCTGTTTTTT.